This T cell receptor beta chain was captured by sequencing in a study of PD-L1 blockade in urothelial cancer. The table came from immunoSEQ multiplex PCR; TCRdb's copy has only in-frame clones and leaves some out. Counted here are roughly 51,000 clones, around 74% occurring once; the ten biggest clones make up over 9.5%. Germline lookup yields CDR1 SGHNT and CDR2 YENEEA. V lost 4 bases to trimming and J lost 4 bases; unmatched junction nucleotides: 13. The CDR3 sequence is 16 residues long. Time point of the sample: pretreatment peripheral blood. J is TRBJ2-7 and V is TRBV11-3; 7 nucleotides agree with TRBD2. The source of this sequence is a man between 65 and 79 years old with urothelial cancer. The input for sequencing was PBMCs, taken around atezolizumab (anti-PD-L1) treatment. In DNA form, the CDR3 reads TGTGCCAGCAGCTCGGGGGGAACAGGTTCTACATACGAGCAGTACTTC. This translates into CASSSGGTGSTYEQYF.